This TCR beta chain was profiled in a study of T cells after yellow fever vaccination. Study at large: Those fractions that held only low numbers of cells were prepared using the SMART-Seq v4 Ultra Low Input RNA kit. Regarding the study as a whole: At approximately 96% for CD4 and about 88% for CD8, most primary-vaccination clones showed up again after the booster. Across the CD4 and CD8 compartments, a small share of clonotypes was present in both. Although the secondary response was weaker, it peaked faster, at day 5 versus 15.

TCRdb independently ran MiXCR on the 5' RACE reads; one entry per CDR3 protein. The table records a few hundred thousand distinct CDR3 sequences, roughly 21% of them present only once. There are a few counts of this clonotype. The antigen is undetermined. The germline V and J ends were trimmed by 3 bases and 4 bases, with 9 bases remaining between them. CDR1 and CDR2 from the germline V gene are SGHTA and FQGTGA. CDR3 length equals 13 residues. This material consisted of PBMCs, taken 15 days after the yellow fever booster vaccination. This receptor was obtained from a man aged 30 to 39 who received the YFV17D yellow fever vaccine. The rearrangement uses TRBV7-3 and TRBJ1-2; no definite D call. CDR3 nucleotide sequence: TGTGCCAGCAGCTTGAAGGATGGCTATGGCTACACCTTC. As protein: CASSLKDGYGYTF.